The text below deals with one TCR beta chain. TCRdb reanalysed the RT-PCR reads using MiXCR and keeps one entry per CDR3 protein. This sample has approximately 200,000 distinct CDR3 sequences, with 41% found just once. These data are taken from a study of patients and donors after allogeneic stem cell transplantation. CDR1 is MNHNY and CDR2 is SVGAGI in the germline V gene (reference sequence). This CDR3 contains 14 residues. The V gene lost 6 bases and the J gene lost 7 bases, with 18 bases spanning the gap. The TCR was taken from a human donor who was either an allogeneic HSCT recipient or a stem cell or donor lymphocyte infusion donor (not recorded which). It is not recorded whose cells these are; they may come from a transplant donor. The chain joins TRBV6-6 to TRBJ1-1; D remains ambiguous. The specimen sequenced was blood, either unsorted or a sorted T cell fraction (not recorded which). CDR3 loop: CASSPFEVFGEAFF. In DNA, the CDR3 is TGTGCCAGCAGCCCCTTTGAGGTCTTCGGTGAAGCTTTCTTT.